This TCR beta chain was captured by sequencing in a study of blood T cell repertoires in COVID-19. The repertoire was sequenced with immunoSEQ multiplex PCR; TCRdb's copy has only in-frame clones and lacks some. Of about 300,000 clones listed, roughly 90% were seen once; the top ten hold 2.5% to 3%. The ends lost 1 base at V and 5 bases at J; junction bases unmatched: 10. Germline values: CDR1 SGHTA, CDR2 FQGNSA. The CDR3 length is 17 residues. The chain carries TRBV7-2 and TRBJ2-5; TRBD2 agrees at 10 bases. The sequenced sample consisted of PBMCs or T cells enriched from blood (not recorded which). The TCR comes from a woman in her forties or fifties who had been exposed to COVID-19. The CDR3 loop is CASSLGASGGTRETQYF. The CDR3 DNA reads as TGTGCCAGCAGCTTAGGGGCTAGCGGGGGTACGAGGGAGACCCAGTACTTC.